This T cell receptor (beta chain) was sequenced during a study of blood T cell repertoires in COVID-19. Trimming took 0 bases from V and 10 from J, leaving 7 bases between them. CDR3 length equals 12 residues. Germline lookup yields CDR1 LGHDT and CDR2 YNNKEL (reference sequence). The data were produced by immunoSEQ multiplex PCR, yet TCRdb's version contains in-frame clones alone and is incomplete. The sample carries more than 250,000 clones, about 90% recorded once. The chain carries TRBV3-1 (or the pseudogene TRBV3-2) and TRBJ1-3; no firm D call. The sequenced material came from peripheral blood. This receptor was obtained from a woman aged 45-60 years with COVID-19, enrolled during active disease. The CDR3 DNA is TGTGCCAGCAGCCAAGAGCGGGATACCATATATTTT. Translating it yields CASSQERDTIYF.